This passage covers 23 T cell receptor beta chains from one sample sequenced in a study of blood T cell repertoires in COVID-19. Assay used: immunoSEQ multiplex PCR; TCRdb lists only in-frame clones, some missing. The profile shows a few hundred thousand clones, about 80% of them singletons. The sequencing input was peripheral blood. These receptors all stem from a man aged 25 to 40 who had recovered from COVID-19.

The chain links TRBV6-5 to TRBJ2-5, with 7 bases identical to TRBD1. V gave up 6 bases and J gave up 5 bases; unmatched junction bases: 9. Germline CDR1 and CDR2: MNHEY and SVGAGI. The CDR3 contains 14 residues. The CDR3 DNA sequence: TGTGCCAGCAGGGGACGACAGGGTAGGGAGACCCAGTACTTC. It translates to CASRGRQGRETQYF.

The chain has TRBV5-4 and TRBJ2-5, with D perhaps matching TRBD1 (6 bases). The V gene lost 4 bases and the J gene lost 4 bases, with 20 bases spanning the gap. The CDR3 covers 16 residues. Germline V gives CDR1 SGHNT, CDR2 YYREEE (reference sequence). The CDR3 here is CASSTRVQGARETQYF. In DNA form, the CDR3 reads TGTGCCAGCAGCACAAGAGTACAGGGAGCGCGAGAGACCCAGTACTTC. The complete variable domain, with remaining parts taken from reference TRBV5-4 and TRBJ2-5, reads ETGVTQSPTHLIKTRGQQVTLRCSSQSGHNTVSWYQQALGQGPQFIFQYYREEENGRGNFPPRFSGLQFPNYSSELNVNALELDDSALYLCASSTRVQGARETQYFGPGTRLLVL.

The chain couples TRBV2 to TRBJ1-2; 9 positions match TRBD1. Germline CDR1 is SNHLY and CDR2 is FYNNEI. The CDR3 extends over 16 amino acids. Losses at the gene ends were 6 bases for V and 1 base for J; bases not matched to a gene: 9. CDR3 in amino acids: CASSADRGIINYGYTF. The CDR3 nucleotides are TGTGCCAGCAGCGCCGACAGGGGGATAATTAACTATGGCTACACCTTC. Combining the CDR3 with reference TRBV2 and TRBJ1-2 gives the whole variable domain EPEVTQTPSHQVTQMGQEVILRCVPISNHLYFYWYRQILGQKVEFLVSFYNNEISEKSEIFDDQFSVERPDGSNFTLKIRSTKLEDSAMYFCASSADRGIINYGYTFGSGTRLTVV.

V and J are TRBV6-5 and TRBJ2-5, with 9 bases fitting TRBD2. The CDR3 is 14 residues long. Trimming took 6 bases from V and 7 from J; bases not matched to a gene: 9. CDR1 and CDR2 from the germline V gene are MNHEY and SVGAGI. The DNA of the CDR3 is TGTGCCAGCAGGGGACTAGCTGAAGGTGTGACCCAGTACTTC. This encodes CASRGLAEGVTQYF.

V gene TRBV6-5 combines with J gene TRBJ1-2, with D maybe TRBD1 (5 bases). The V gene lost 8 bases and the J gene lost 0 bases, with 10 bases spanning the gap. CDR1 and CDR2 (germline): MNHEY, SVGAGI. CDR3 length: 13 residues. The DNA of the CDR3 is TGTGCCAGCTCGGCAGGGCCTAACTATGGCTACACCTTC. Protein sequence: CASSAGPNYGYTF.

This sequence joins TRBV12-3 or TRBV12-4 and TRBJ2-3; D unclear. Trimming took 6 bases from V and 0 from J, leaving 7 bases between them. The CDR3 is made up of 13 amino acids. The CDR3 nucleotides read TGTGCCAGCAGAAAAGCTAGCACAGATACGCAGTATTTT. Its protein product is CASRKASTDTQYF.

This CDR3 is CASSQSVSIQYF. The CDR3, as DNA: TGTGCCAGCAGCCAAAGCGTTAGCATTCAGTACTTC. The chain employs TRBV3-1 (or the pseudogene TRBV3-2) and TRBJ2-4; D call uncertain. CDR3 size: 12 residues. V lost 2 bases to trimming and J lost 9 bases, with 8 bases between them. The germline gives CDR1 LGHDT, CDR2 YNNKEL (reference sequence).

V gene TRBV11-2 combines with J gene TRBJ2-3; D is unresolved. V shed 1 base and J shed 8 bases, with 13 bases lying between them. The CDR3 has 14 amino acids. Germline V CDR1 and CDR2: SGHAT, FQNNGV. In nucleotides, the CDR3 is TGTGCCAGCAGCTTAGTGGGCGCTGCCGGTACGCAGTATTTT. Its translation is CASSLVGAAGTQYF. Variable domain in full (rest from reference TRBV11-2 and TRBJ2-3): EAGVAQSPRYKIIEKRQSVAFWCNPISGHATLYWYQQILGQGPKLLIQFQNNGVVDDSQLPKDRFSAERLKGVDSTLKIQPAKLEDSAVYLCASSLVGAAGTQYFGPGTRLTVL.

The chain couples TRBV5-1 to TRBJ1-4; no definite D call. With 0 bases removed from V and 8 bases from J, the gap between germline ends came to 8 bases. Per the germline V gene, CDR1 is SGHRS and CDR2 is YFSETQ. The CDR3 sequence is 13 residues long. CDR3 in DNA: TGCGCCAGCAGCTTGGCCGGGGAGGAAAAACTGTTTTTT. It yields the protein CASSLAGEEKLFF.

Ten or more counts support this clone. This chain connects TRBV7-3 to TRBJ2-2; D unclear. The CDR3 runs to 13 residues. CDR1 and CDR2 (germline): SGHTA, FQGTGA. Deletions cut 1 base from V and 4 bases from J, with 4 bases between. In DNA, the CDR3 is TGTGCCAGCAGCTTAAGACTCACCGGGGAGCTGTTTTTT. Amino acids: CASSLRLTGELFF.

The CDR3 coding sequence is TGTGCCAGCACCTCCCTCCCTTGGTGCGGGGCGTTCTACGAGCAGTACTTC. It is translated as CASTSLPWCGAFYEQYF. The chain uses TRBV3-1 (or the pseudogene TRBV3-2) and TRBJ2-7, with D tentatively TRBD2 (6 bases). This CDR3 has 17 residues. Trimming shortened V by 7 bases and J by 3 bases, and 25 bases separated the two germline ends. CDR1 is LGHDT, CDR2 YNNKEL, per germline (reference sequence).

This chain connects TRBV9 to TRBJ2-3; the match to TRBD2 covers 12 bases. The CDR3 is 16 residues long. CDR1 is SGDLS, CDR2 YYNGEE, per germline. After removal of 3 bases from V and 0 bases from J, the junction contained 2 bases not matched to a gene. CDR3 nucleotides: TGTGCCAGCAGCGCCCTAGCGGGGGGGAGCACAGATACGCAGTATTTT. This translates into CASSALAGGSTDTQYF.

In its sample, this clone was seen a few times. This chain connects TRBV9 to TRBJ2-2; 10 bases agree with TRBD1. Germline loops: CDR1 SGDLS, CDR2 YYNGEE. Germline trimming cut 4 bases from V and 3 bases from J; bases unmatched to any gene: 9. The CDR3 is made up of 17 amino acids. CDR3: CASSPFGTGDDTGELFF. The DNA of the CDR3 is TGTGCCAGCAGCCCATTCGGGACAGGGGACGACACCGGGGAGCTGTTTTTT. Full variable domain (missing parts from reference TRBV9 and TRBJ2-2): DSGVTQTPKHLITATGQRVTLRCSPRSGDLSVYWYQQSLDQGLQFLIQYYNGEERAKGNILERFSAQQFPDLHSELNLSSLELGDSALYFCASSPFGTGDDTGELFFGEGSRLTVL.

The chain joins TRBV5-6 to TRBJ2-7, with unresolved D. V lost 0 bases and J 4 bases, leaving 8 bases between the germline ends. CDR3 length equals 13 residues. CDR1 and CDR2 from the germline V gene are SGHDT and YYEEEE. The CDR3 region has the DNA TGTGCCAGCAGCTTGGTTAGCAGATACGAGCAGTACTTC. Protein: CASSLVSRYEQYF. Using reference TRBV5-6 and TRBJ2-7 for the parts outside the CDR3, the full variable domain is DAGVTQSPTHLIKTRGQQVTLRCSPKSGHDTVSWYQQALGQGPQFIFQYYEEEERQRGNFPDRFSGHQFPNYSSELNVNALLLGDSALYLCASSLVSRYEQYFGPGTRLTVT.

The V and J genes are TRBV3-1 (or the pseudogene TRBV3-2) and TRBJ2-1; TRBD2 matches at 7 bases. Per the germline V gene, CDR1 is LGHDT and CDR2 is YNNKEL (reference sequence). V dropped 4 bases and J dropped 6; count of bases not matched to a gene: 9. This CDR3 contains 15 residues. The CDR3 DNA reads TGTGCCAGCAGCCTCCAGCGGGGTATGAGCAATGAGCAGTTCTTC. Translation gives CASSLQRGMSNEQFF.

The rearrangement links TRBV5-8 to TRBJ1-2; D ambiguous. This CDR3 is 16 amino acids long. The V and J ends lost 2 bases and 5 bases respectively, with 19 bases between them. The germline V gene encodes CDR1 SGHTS and CDR2 YDEGEE. CDR3 in amino acids: CASSFIATEPMYGYTF. The CDR3 DNA follows: TGTGCCAGCAGCTTTATCGCGACGGAGCCCATGTATGGCTACACCTTC.

This clone was counted a single time. This sequence joins TRBV10-3 and TRBJ2-5; 7 bases line up with TRBD2. J lost 1 base, V lost 0 bases, and 2 bases had no gene match. Germline-derived CDR1 and CDR2 are ENHRY and SYGVKD. This CDR3 has 15 amino acids. The CDR3 DNA sequence: TGTGCCATCAGTGAGTCGTCTAGCGGCCAAGAGACCCAGTACTTC. This codes for CAISESSSGQETQYF.

The J gene is TRBJ1-6, the V gene TRBV3-1 (or the pseudogene TRBV3-2); no firm D call. This CDR3 comprises 15 residues. V shed 1 base and J shed 2 bases, with 6 bases lying between them. Germline V gives CDR1 LGHDT, CDR2 YNNKEL (reference sequence). CDR3 loop: CASSQGEAYNSPLHF. CDR3 nucleotide sequence: TGTGCCAGCAGCCAAGGAGAGGCCTATAATTCACCCCTCCACTTT.

This clone has just a few counts. The CDR3 DNA sequence: TGTGCCAGCAGCCGACCCACTTACAGGGGGCGAAACATGAACACTGAAGCTTTCTTT. Translated, it gives CASSRPTYRGRNMNTEAFF. This sequence joins TRBV7-3 and TRBJ1-1; TRBD1 matches 9 bases. Trimming took 5 bases from V and 0 from J; bases not matched to a gene: 16. Per the germline V gene, CDR1 is SGHTA and CDR2 is FQGTGA. CDR3 length equals 19 residues.

This chain joins TRBV15 and TRBJ1-1; D might be TRBD1 (6 bases). There are 15 residues in the CDR3. Between the trimmed V and J ends, which lost 3 bases and 5 bases, there was a span of 16 bases. Per germline, CDR1 LNHNV and CDR2 YYDKDF (reference sequence). This chain's CDR3 is CATSRTGRWSTEAFF. The CDR3 DNA is TGTGCCACCAGCAGGACAGGTCGTTGGTCTACTGAAGCTTTCTTT.

This clone is a singleton in its sample. This chain joins TRBV18 and TRBJ2-5, with D uncertain. The CDR3 sequence is 14 residues long. V was trimmed by 3 bases and J by 0 bases, leaving 8 bases between them. Germline CDR1 is KGHSH and CDR2 is LQKENI. CDR3 nucleotide sequence: TGTGCCAGCTCACCGGTACAGAACCAAGAGACCCAGTACTTC. Encoded protein: CASSPVQNQETQYF.

V usage is TRBV7-3 and J usage is TRBJ2-3; 14 bases align to TRBD2. Losses at the gene ends were 1 base for V and 2 bases for J; bases not matched to a gene: 11. This CDR3 has 20 amino acids. CDR1 is SGHTA, CDR2 FQGTGA, per germline. In nucleotides, the CDR3 is TGTGCCAGCAGCTTAAGGGCGGGAGGGACTAGCGGGGGCTCCACAGATACGCAGTATTTT. Encoded protein: CASSLRAGGTSGGSTDTQYF.

The rearrangement uses TRBV10-3 and TRBJ1-1; TRBD1 is a possible D gene (5 bases). Germline assignment: CDR1 ENHRY and CDR2 SYGVKD. V lost 2 bases and J lost 5, with 15 bases in between. This CDR3 is 15 amino acids long. DNA of the CDR3: TGTGCCATCAGTGAGCCCGACCTGGGGGGGACTGAAGCTTTCTTT. It translates to CAISEPDLGGTEAFF.